This record concerns one TCR beta chain sequence. The sample is drawn from a study of cytomegalovirus exposure and HLA in healthy donors. The PCR made use of 60 Vbeta and 13 Jbeta primers. Clones were sequenced by immunoSEQ multiplex PCR, and TCRdb holds only the in-frame ones, with some missing. The sample shows about 190,000 clones, about 90% of them seen only once. The CDR3 spans 14 residues. This sequence originates from a man aged 30-40 years in good health and CMV-seronegative. What was sequenced was PBMCs. The J gene is TRBJ2-7, the V gene TRBV21-1; the table's D call of TRBD1 was not tested on the DNA. TRBV21-1 is flagged as a pseudogene. The CDR3 nucleotides are TGTGCCAGCCCCCAGGTCGGTTTCGAGTACGAGCAGTACTTC. Translated: CASPQVGFEYEQYF.